This T cell receptor (beta chain) was found in a study of human T cells and chemical hapten exposure. On the study more broadly: DPC at 0.01% went onto the upper back in patch tests, read at 6 days.

Stated time point: patch test 2, 6 weeks after DPC sensitization. Treatment: therapeutic diphenylcyclopropenone sensitization with weekly scalp DPC. Individual cDNA molecules (in the library) carried attached unique molecular identifiers. Original processing notes: Samples held a median of 95,638 TCRs, range about 23,224–700,000. TCRdb recomputed calls from the RACE reads with MiXCR, one row per CDR3 protein. The V and J calls reflect TCRdb's pipeline rather than the authors' work. The sample holds about 96,000 distinct CDR3 sequences, approximately 9.3% seen once. V was trimmed by 0 bases and J by 7 bases, leaving 16 bases between them. The length of the CDR3 is 15 residues. CDR1 SGHDN and CDR2 FVKESK come from the germline V gene. General study results and limits: Significantly greater numbers of large CDR3 similarity clusters came from expanded TCRs than from controls.

This clonotype was picked up many times. No antigen is known for it. The receptor comes from a woman aged 40 to 55 with alopecia areata. Some clones in this sample may be carry-over from other donors' samples. The sample was whole blood, taken in connection with sensitization to the hapten diphenylcyclopropenone (DPC). The chain links TRBV14 to TRBJ2-7; no definite D call. The CDR3 protein is CASSQDLIGSREQYF. CDR3 sequence (DNA): TGTGCCAGCAGCCAAGACCTTATAGGGTCCCGAGAGCAGTACTTC.